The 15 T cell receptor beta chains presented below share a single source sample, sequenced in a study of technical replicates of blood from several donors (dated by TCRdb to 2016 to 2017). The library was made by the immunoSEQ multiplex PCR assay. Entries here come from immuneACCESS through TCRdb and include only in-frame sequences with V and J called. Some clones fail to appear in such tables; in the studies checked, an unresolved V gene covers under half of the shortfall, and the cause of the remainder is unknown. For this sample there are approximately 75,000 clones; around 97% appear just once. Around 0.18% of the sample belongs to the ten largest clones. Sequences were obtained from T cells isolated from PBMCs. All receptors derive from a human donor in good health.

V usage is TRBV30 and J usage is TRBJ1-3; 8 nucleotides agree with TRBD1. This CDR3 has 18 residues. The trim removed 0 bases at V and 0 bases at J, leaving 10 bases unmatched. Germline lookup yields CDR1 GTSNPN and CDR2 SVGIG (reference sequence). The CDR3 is CAWSVQGEKKSSGNTIYF. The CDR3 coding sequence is TGTGCCTGGAGTGTACAGGGGGAGAAGAAGAGCTCTGGAAACACCATATATTTT.

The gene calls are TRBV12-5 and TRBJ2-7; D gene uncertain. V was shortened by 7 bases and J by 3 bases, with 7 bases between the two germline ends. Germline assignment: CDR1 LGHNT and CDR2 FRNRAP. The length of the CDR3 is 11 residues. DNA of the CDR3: TGTGCTAGTGCCACCGGCTACGAGCAGTACTTC. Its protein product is CASATGYEQYF.

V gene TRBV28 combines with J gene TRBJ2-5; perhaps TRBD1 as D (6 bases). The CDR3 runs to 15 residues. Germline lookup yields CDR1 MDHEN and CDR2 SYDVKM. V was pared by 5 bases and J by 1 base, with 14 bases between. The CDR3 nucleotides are TGTGCCAGCAGTCCGCCGACAGGACCCCAAGAGACCCAGTACTTC. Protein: CASSPPTGPQETQYF.

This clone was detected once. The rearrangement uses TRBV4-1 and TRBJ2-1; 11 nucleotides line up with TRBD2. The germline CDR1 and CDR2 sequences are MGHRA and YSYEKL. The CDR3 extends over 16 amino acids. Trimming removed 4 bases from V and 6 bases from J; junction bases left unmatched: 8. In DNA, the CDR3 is TGCGCCAGCAGCCCATATATTAGCGGGGGGGCCAATGAGCAGTTCTTC. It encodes CASSPYISGGANEQFF.

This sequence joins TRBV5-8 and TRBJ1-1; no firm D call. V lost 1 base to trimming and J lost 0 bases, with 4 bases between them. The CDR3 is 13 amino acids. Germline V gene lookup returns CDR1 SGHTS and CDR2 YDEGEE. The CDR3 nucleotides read TGTGCCAGCAGCTTGTTCGTGAACACTGAAGCTTTCTTT. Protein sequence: CASSLFVNTEAFF.

CDR3 in DNA: TGTGCCAGCAGCGTAGGTGGACAGGCTACGAACACTGAAGCTTTCTTT. Its translation: CASSVGGQATNTEAFF. The V gene is TRBV9, the J gene TRBJ1-1; 7 nucleotides line up with TRBD1. The length of the CDR3 is 16 residues. Germline V gene lookup returns CDR1 SGDLS and CDR2 YYNGEE. V lost 0 bases to trimming and J lost 1 base; unmatched junction nucleotides: 6.

This chain's CDR3 is CASSETVSFYGYTF. For the CDR3, the DNA is TGCGCCAGCAGCGAGACAGTTTCCTTCTATGGCTACACCTTC. J is TRBJ1-2 and V is TRBV4-1; D possibly corresponds to TRBD1 (5 bases). CDR1 and CDR2 (germline): MGHRA, YSYEKL. The CDR3 length is 14 residues. With 5 bases removed from V and 4 bases from J, the gap between germline ends came to 14 bases.

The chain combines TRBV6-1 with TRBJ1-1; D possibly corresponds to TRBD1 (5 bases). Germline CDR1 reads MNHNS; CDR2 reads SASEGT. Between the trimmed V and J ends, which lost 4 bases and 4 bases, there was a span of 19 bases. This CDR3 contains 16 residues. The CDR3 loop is CASSARSRRVSTEAFF. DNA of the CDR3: TGTGCCAGCAGTGCAAGAAGTCGCAGGGTAAGCACTGAAGCTTTCTTT.

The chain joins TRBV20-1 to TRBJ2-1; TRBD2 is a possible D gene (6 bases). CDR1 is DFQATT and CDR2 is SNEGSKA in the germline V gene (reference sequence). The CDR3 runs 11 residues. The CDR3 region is CSGSEGNEQFF. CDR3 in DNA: TGCAGCGGATCGGAGGGCAATGAGCAGTTCTTC.

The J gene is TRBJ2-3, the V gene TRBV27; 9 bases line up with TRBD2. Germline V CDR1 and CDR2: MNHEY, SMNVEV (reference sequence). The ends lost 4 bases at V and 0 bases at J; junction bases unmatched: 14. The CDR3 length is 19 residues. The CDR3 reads CASSYEAGGRRSSTDTQYF. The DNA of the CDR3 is TGTGCCAGCAGTTATGAAGCGGGAGGACGACGCTCTAGCACAGATACGCAGTATTTT.

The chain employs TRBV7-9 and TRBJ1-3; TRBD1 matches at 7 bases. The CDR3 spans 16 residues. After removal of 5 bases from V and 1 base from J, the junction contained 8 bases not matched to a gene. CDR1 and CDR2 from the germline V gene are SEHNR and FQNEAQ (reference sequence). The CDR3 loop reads CASSPVPGQSGNTIYF. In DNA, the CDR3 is TGTGCCAGCAGCCCGGTCCCGGGACAGTCTGGAAACACCATATATTTT.

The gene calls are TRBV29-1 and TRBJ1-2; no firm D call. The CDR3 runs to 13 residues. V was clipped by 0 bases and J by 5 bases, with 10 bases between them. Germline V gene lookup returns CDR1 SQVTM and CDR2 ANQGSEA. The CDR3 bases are TGCAGCGTTGAAGATGATCGGGGATATGGCTACACCTTC. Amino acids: CSVEDDRGYGYTF.

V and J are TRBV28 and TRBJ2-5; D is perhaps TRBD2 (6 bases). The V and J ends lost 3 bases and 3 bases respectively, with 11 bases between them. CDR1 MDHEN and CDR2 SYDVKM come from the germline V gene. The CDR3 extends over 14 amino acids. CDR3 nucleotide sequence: TGTGCCAGCAGTTTCCTCGCGGGAAAAGAGACCCAGTACTTC. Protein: CASSFLAGKETQYF.

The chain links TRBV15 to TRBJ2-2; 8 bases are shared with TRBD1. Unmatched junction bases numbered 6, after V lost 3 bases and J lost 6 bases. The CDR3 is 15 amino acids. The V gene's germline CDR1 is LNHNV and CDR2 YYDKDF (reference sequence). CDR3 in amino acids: CATSRDRVGAGELFF. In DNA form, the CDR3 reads TGTGCCACCAGCAGGGACAGGGTGGGGGCCGGGGAGCTGTTTTTT.

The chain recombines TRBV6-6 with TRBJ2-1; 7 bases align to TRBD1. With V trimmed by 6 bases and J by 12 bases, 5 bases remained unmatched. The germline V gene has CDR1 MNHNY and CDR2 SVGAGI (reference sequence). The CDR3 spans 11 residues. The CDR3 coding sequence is TGTGCCAGCAGGGACCGGGACAGGCAGTTCTTC. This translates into CASRDRDRQFF.